One and the same sample provided the 3 T cell receptor beta chains below, sequenced in a study of blood T cell repertoires in COVID-19. Here immunoSEQ multiplex PCR was the method, and the copy in TCRdb shows in-frame clones only, minus some. The sample includes roughly 250,000 clones, around 88% of them seen just once. Sequences were obtained from PBMCs or T cells enriched from blood (not recorded which). Receptors were obtained from a woman in her thirties or forties with acute COVID-19.

This clone was observed once. This chain uses TRBV5-6 with TRBJ2-1; 9 bases align to TRBD1. V lost 0 bases to trimming and J lost 2 bases; unmatched junction nucleotides: 3. Germline V gene sequence: CDR1 SGHDT, CDR2 YYEEEE. This CDR3 contains 16 residues. The CDR3 is CASSLGGTGTYNEQFF. The DNA of the CDR3 is TGTGCCAGCAGCTTGGGCGGGACAGGGACCTACAATGAGCAGTTCTTC.

The rearrangement uses TRBV29-1 and TRBJ1-2; D remains unclear. Germline V CDR1 and CDR2: SQVTM, ANQGSEA. V lost 5 bases, J lost 7 bases, and 29 bases lay in between. The CDR3 has 17 amino acids. DNA of the CDR3: TGCAGCGTTTTAGAGTATTTCGGTGGCAGGTCCTTCGGTGGCTACACCTTC. Translated: CSVLEYFGGRSFGGYTF.

This clone was seen only a few times. J is TRBJ1-5 and V is TRBV21-1; the table's D call TRBD1 went unverified against the DNA. TRBV21-1 is annotated as a pseudogene. The CDR3 is made up of 11 amino acids. Here the CDR3 DNA reads TGTGCTGACGCCCCGACCGGACATGGGCATTTT. Protein sequence: CADAPTGHGHF.